This TCR beta chain was captured in a study of T cells in Graves' hyperthyroidism and ophthalmopathy. TCR beta CDR3 regions were amplified from RNA. The study used the HTBI primer set for a first-round RT-PCR of the TCR CDR3. TCRdb reanalysed the multiplex PCR reads using MiXCR and keeps one entry per CDR3 protein. The sample carries nearly 250,000 distinct CDR3 sequences, about a sixth recorded once. There are 14 residues in the CDR3. Germline V gene lookup returns CDR1 LNHDA and CDR2 SQIVND (reference sequence). J lost 10 bases, V lost 5 bases, and 9 bases had no gene match. Study findings and constraints: By a 13 V-J model, ophthalmopathy was set apart from stable hyperthyroidism. Among clonotypes expanded in thyroid above 0.001, most were also found in blood.

Note on this clonotype: Its specificity is unknown.

The specimen sequenced was blood. J is TRBJ1-4 and V is TRBV19; 8 nucleotides line up with TRBD1. The clonotype originates from a woman aged 18-30 years with Graves' ophthalmopathy. CDR3: CASSPGQGSAKLFF. The CDR3 nucleotides read TGTGCCAGTAGTCCCGGACAGGGCTCCGCAAAACTGTTTTTT.